This is a list of T cell receptor beta chains from one sample in a study of T cell responses to AZD1222 COVID-19 vaccine. The data were produced by immunoSEQ multiplex PCR, yet TCRdb's version contains in-frame clones alone and is incomplete. This sample has 65,000 to 80,000 clones; 92% occur once, and the top ten carry approximately 6.6%. The source was peripheral blood, collected on day 0 of MenACWY control vaccination. The source of these receptors is an adult in good health. Each CDR3 is given with its conserved first and last residue. The D gene is left open where the match is weak. Only some rows state a clone size, as once, few, many or a class for expanded clones.

size,V,D,J,DNA,CDR3
NA,TRBV20-1,TRBD1,TRBJ2-6,TGCAGTGCTAGTGGAAGGGGGCAATCTGGGGCCAACGTCCTGACTTTC,CSASGRGQSGANVLTF
NA,TRBV5-1,TRBD1,TRBJ2-5,TGCGCCAGCAGCCGGACAGGGGACGAGACCCAGTACTTC,CASSRTGDETQYF
NA,TRBV6-1,NA,TRBJ2-3,TGTGCCAGCAGTGATGGACAGCCGGGGGCCAATACGCAGTATTTT,CASSDGQPGANTQYF
NA,TRBV3-1/TRBV3-2,NA,TRBJ2-7,TGTGCCAGCAGCCATCCCCTGCGGGAACCCGATAACCCAGGGCGGGACTTC,CASSHPLREPDNPGRDF
NA,TRBV9,NA,TRBJ2-3,TGTGCCAGCAGCGTAGGCGGGACTCTAGATACGCAGTATTTT,CASSVGGTLDTQYF
NA,TRBV19,TRBD1,TRBJ2-7,TGTGCCAGTAGTATGAGGGGTGGGGGACAGAAAACCTACGAGCAGTACTTC,CASSMRGGGQKTYEQYF
NA,TRBV11-3,TRBD2,TRBJ2-5,TGTGCCAGCAGCTTAGACACTAGCGGGTCGACTATCGGGGTCCGCCAAGAGACCCAGTACTTC,CASSLDTSGSTIGVRQETQYF
NA,TRBV2,NA,TRBJ1-2,TGTGCCAGCAGTCGGGAGGCTAACTATGGCTACACCTTC,CASSREANYGYTF
NA,TRBV6-5,TRBD1,TRBJ1-2,TGTGCCAGCAGTTACTCAAGGACAGGGGGGAACTATGGCTACACCTTC,CASSYSRTGGNYGYTF
NA,TRBV3-1/TRBV3-2,TRBD2,TRBJ2-3,TGTGCCAGCAGCCAAGTCACGGGAGGGCCTGTAGATACGCAGTATTTT,CASSQVTGGPVDTQYF
NA,TRBV7-8,NA,TRBJ1-1,TGTGCCAGCAGCCCACTGGGGTTAAGCTCGGTTGGGAACACTGAAGCTTTCTTT,CASSPLGLSSVGNTEAFF
NA,TRBV24-1,NA,TRBJ2-5,TGTGCCACCAGTGCTTACAGTGGTGAGACCCAGTACTTC,CATSAYSGETQYF
NA,TRBV19,NA,TRBJ1-5,TGTGCCAGTTCCGGTAGGGGGGAATGGACCCAGCATTTT,CASSGRGEWTQHF
NA,TRBV24-1,NA,TRBJ1-2,TGTGCCACCAGTGAAGGGCAGGGTGGCCTATATGGCTACACCTTC,CATSEGQGGLYGYTF
NA,TRBV7-2,NA,TRBJ2-3,TGTGCCAGCGCCTGGGCGGGGGCGGGCACAGATACGCAGTATTTT,CASAWAGAGTDTQYF
once,TRBV18,NA,TRBJ2-7,TGTGCCAGCTCACGTTCAAGGGGTGGGTACGAGCAGTACTTC,CASSRSRGGYEQYF